The subject of this entry is one TCR beta chain. What it recognizes is unknown. The data derive from a study of graft-versus-host responses after intestinal transplantation. The CDR3 has 15 residues. The germline gives CDR1 MDHEN, CDR2 SYDVKM. Trimming left V 5 bases short and J 2 bases short, with 14 bases between. Profiling relied on immunoSEQ multiplex PCR, and the TCRdb table lists in-frame clones only, not all of them. The sample carries 65,000 to 90,000 clones, around 92% recorded once. Material: unstimulated CD8+ T cells sorted from spleen or lymph node cells, obtained before intestinal transplant. The source of this sequence is a human donor who received an intestinal transplant. The chain employs TRBV28 and TRBJ2-3; D might be TRBD2 (6 bases). The CDR3 loop is CASSPSGLTTDTQYF. The CDR3 nucleotides read TGTGCCAGCAGTCCCTCGGGACTCACCACAGATACGCAGTATTTT. The full variable domain, its missing parts supplied by reference TRBV28 and TRBJ2-3, is DVKVTQSSRYLVKRTGEKVFLECVQDMDHENMFWYRQDPGLGLRLIYFSYDVKMKEKGDIPEGYSVSREKKERFSLILESASTNQTSMYLCASSPSGLTTDTQYFGPGTRLTVL.